The present T cell receptor beta chain was sequenced within a study of Graves' ophthalmopathy and Graves' hyperthyroidism. This clonotype was detected many times. The antigen is undetermined. By definition, stable hyperthyroidism involved no ophthalmopathy within 18 months of follow-up. A volume of 10 ml of fresh peripheral blood supplied the PBMCs. The ends were cut back, 0 bases at V and 5 bases at J, with 7 bases in the middle. In germline, CDR1 is ENHRY, CDR2 SYGVKD. The CDR3 consists of 13 residues. Amplification targeted the TCR beta CDR3 regions, with RNA transcripts as the source material. An initial RT-PCR round employing HTBI primers preceded a second-round multiplex PCR. TCRdb itself ran the multiplex PCR reads through MiXCR, one entry per CDR3 protein. The repertoire holds more than 300,000 distinct CDR3 sequences, with less than 20% as singletons. Findings and limits, study-wide: For separating ophthalmopathy from stable hyperthyroidism, a 13-signature model gave 87.88% sensitivity and 75% to 83% specificity. The majority of expanded thyroid clonotypes above 0.001 frequency also occurred in blood.

The source of this sequence is a woman between 18 and 29 years old with stable Graves' hyperthyroidism. Sequences were obtained from peripheral blood. The V call is TRBV10-3, the J call TRBJ2-5, with unresolved D. In nucleotides, the CDR3 is TGTGCCATCAGTGAGTCGAGCGAGGAGACCCAGTACTTC. Translation gives CAISESSEETQYF.